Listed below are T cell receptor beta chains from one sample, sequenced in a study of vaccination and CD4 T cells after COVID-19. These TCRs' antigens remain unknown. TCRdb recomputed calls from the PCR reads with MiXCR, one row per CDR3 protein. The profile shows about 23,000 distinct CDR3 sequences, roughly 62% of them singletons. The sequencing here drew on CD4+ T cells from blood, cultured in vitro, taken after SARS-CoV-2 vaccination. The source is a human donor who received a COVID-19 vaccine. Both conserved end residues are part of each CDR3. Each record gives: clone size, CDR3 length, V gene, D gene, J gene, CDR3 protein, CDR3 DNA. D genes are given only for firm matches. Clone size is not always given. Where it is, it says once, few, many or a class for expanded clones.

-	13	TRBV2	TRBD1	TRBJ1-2	CASSGRGHYGYTF	TGTGCCAGCAGTGGCAGGGGGCACTATGGCTACACCTTC
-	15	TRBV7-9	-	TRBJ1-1	CASSLAVGGGTEAFF	TGTGCCAGCAGCTTAGCGGTCGGGGGAGGCACTGAAGCTTTCTTT
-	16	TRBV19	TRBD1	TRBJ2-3	CASTTGTGSGTDTQYF	TGTGCCAGTACCACCGGGACAGGGTCTGGCACAGATACGCAGTATTTT
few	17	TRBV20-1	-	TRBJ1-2	CSASGRARGLANYGYTF	TGCAGTGCTAGTGGCCGGGCGCGAGGGCTAGCTAACTATGGCTACACCTTC
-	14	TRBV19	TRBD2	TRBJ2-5	CASSRLAGGETQYF	TGTGCCAGTAGTCGACTAGCGGGGGGAGAGACCCAGTACTTC
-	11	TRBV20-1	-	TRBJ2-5	CSAMPQETQYF	TGCAGTGCTATGCCCCAAGAGACCCAGTACTTC
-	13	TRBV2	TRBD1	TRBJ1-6	CASRTGYRSPLHF	TGTGCCAGCAGGACAGGGTACCGTTCACCCCTCCACTTT
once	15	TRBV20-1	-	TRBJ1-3	CSAREGGSSGNTIYF	TGCAGTGCTAGAGAGGGGGGCAGCTCTGGAAACACCATATATTTT
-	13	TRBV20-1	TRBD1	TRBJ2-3	CSALRQGGNTQYF	TGCAGTGCTCTACGACAGGGTGGGAATACGCAGTATTTT
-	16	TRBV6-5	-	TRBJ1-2	CASSYSGTKSLYGYTF	TGTGCCAGCAGTTACTCCGGCACAAAGAGTCTCTATGGCTACACCTTC
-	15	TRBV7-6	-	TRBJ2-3	CASSPGRGNTDTQYF	TGTGCCAGCAGCCCCGGCAGGGGAAACACAGATACGCAGTATTTT
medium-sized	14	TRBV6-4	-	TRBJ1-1	CASSDVFGDPKTFF	TGTGCCAGCAGTGACGTTTTCGGGGACCCAAAAACTTTCTTT
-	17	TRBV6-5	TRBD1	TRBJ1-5	CASSYSRPTGSNQPQHF	TGTGCCAGCAGTTACTCGCGGCCGACAGGGTCCAATCAGCCCCAGCATTTT
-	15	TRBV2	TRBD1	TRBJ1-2	CASSPIWDSTDGYTF	TGTGCCAGCAGCCCTATTTGGGACAGCACTGATGGCTACACCTTC
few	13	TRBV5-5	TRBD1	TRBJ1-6	CASSRDRVSPLHF	TGTGCCAGCAGCAGGGACAGGGTTTCACCCCTCCACTTT
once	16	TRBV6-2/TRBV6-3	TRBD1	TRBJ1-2	CASSIPGQGSNYGYTF	TGTGCCAGCAGTATTCCGGGACAGGGCTCTAACTATGGCTACACCTTC
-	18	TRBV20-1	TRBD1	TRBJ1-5	CSARDPRDRGVSNQPQHF	TGCAGTGCTAGAGATCCACGAGACAGGGGGGTTAGCAATCAGCCCCAGCATTTT